Sequencing of this T cell receptor (beta chain) was carried out in a study of blood T cell repertoires in COVID-19. Looking at the study overall: Material from acute and convalescent COVID-19 was sourced from the United States, Italy and Spain.

Seattle's cohort entered during active infection and was followed longitudinally. In the authors' methods: Reference gene primers were amplified, and this amplification served to estimate nucleated cell counts. The protocol was immunoSEQ multiplex PCR, while the TCRdb copy is restricted to in-frame clones and leaves out a portion. The DNA gave D and trimming, while V, J and clone size come from that table. The table shows approximately 120,000 clones, with roughly 85% occurring only once. The source is a woman of 80 years or more with COVID-19, enrolled during active disease. The sequenced material came from peripheral blood.

CDR3 nucleotide sequence: TGTGCCACCCAGCGGGAGGCCACCGGGGAGCTGTTTTTT. Its translation: CATQREATGELFF. The rearrangement links TRBV12-3 or TRBV12-4 to TRBJ2-2, with 9 positions matching TRBD2. The CDR3 contains 13 residues. The V segment lost 10 bases and the J segment 4 bases; nucleotides outside the gene matches: 4.